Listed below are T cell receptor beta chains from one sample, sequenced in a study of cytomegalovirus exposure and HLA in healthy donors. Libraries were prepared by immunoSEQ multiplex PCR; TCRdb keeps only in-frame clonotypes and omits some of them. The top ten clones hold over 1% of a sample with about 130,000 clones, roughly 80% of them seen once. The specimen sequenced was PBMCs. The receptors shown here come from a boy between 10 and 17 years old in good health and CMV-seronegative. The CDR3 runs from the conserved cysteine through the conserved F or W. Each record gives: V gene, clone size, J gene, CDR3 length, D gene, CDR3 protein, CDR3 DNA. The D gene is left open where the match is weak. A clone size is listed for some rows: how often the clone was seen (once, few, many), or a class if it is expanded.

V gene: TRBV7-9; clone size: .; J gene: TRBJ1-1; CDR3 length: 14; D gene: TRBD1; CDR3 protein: CASSPGTGGTEAFF; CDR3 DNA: TGTGCCAGCAGCCCCGGGACAGGGGGCACTGAAGCTTTCTTT
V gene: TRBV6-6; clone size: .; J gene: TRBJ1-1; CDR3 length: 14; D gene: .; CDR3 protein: CASRPRVNGGKAFF; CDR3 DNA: TGTGCCAGCAGACCCAGGGTCAATGGGGGGAAAGCTTTCTTT
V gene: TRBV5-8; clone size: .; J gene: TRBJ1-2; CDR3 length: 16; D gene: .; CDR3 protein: CASSFEGAGANYGYTF; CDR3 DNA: TGTGCCAGCAGCTTTGAAGGCGCAGGCGCTAACTATGGCTACACCTTC
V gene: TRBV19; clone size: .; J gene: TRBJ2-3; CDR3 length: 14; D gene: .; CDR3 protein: CASSISRGDDTQYF; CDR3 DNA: TGTGCCAGTAGTATCTCCAGGGGGGACGATACGCAGTATTTT
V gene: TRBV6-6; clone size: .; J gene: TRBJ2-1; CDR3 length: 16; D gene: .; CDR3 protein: CASSYEGGSSYNEQFF; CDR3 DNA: TGTGCCAGCAGTTACGAGGGCGGCAGCTCCTACAATGAGCAGTTCTTC
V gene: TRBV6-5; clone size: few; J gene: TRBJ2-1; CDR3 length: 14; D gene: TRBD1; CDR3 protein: CASSYNRGRGEQFF; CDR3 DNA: TGTGCCAGCAGTTACAACAGGGGGCGGGGTGAGCAGTTCTTC
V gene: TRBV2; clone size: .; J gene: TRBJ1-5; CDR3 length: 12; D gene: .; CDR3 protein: CASSKTNQPQHF; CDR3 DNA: TGTGCCAGCAGTAAGACTAATCAGCCCCAGCATTTT
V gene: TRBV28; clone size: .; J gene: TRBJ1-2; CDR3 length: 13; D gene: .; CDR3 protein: CASMSRANYGYTF; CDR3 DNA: TGTGCCAGCATGTCCAGGGCTAACTATGGCTACACCTTC
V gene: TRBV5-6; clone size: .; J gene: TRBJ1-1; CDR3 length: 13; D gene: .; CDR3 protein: CASSLAPEVEAFF; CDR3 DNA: TGTGCCAGCAGCTTGGCCCCGGAGGTCGAAGCTTTCTTT
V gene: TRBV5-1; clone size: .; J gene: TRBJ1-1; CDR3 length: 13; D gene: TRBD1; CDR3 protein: CASSLGGQSWAFF; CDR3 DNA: TGCGCCAGCAGTTTGGGGGGACAGAGTTGGGCTTTCTTT
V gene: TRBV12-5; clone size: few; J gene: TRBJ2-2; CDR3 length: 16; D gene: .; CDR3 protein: CASGLPVARMTGELFF; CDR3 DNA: TGTGCTAGTGGTTTGCCCGTAGCAAGGATGACCGGGGAGCTGTTTTTT
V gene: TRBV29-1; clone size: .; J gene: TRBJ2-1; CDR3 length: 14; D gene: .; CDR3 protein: CSVETGSSYNEQFF; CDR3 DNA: TGCAGCGTTGAAACGGGGAGCTCCTACAATGAGCAGTTCTTC
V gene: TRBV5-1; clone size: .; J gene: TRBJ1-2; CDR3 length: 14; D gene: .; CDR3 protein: CASSLFQGMDGYTF; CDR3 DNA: TGCGCCAGCAGCTTGTTCCAGGGAATGGATGGCTACACCTTC
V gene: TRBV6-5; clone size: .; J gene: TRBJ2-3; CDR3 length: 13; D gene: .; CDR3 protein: CASSYWGEDTQYF; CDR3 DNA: TGTGCCAGCAGTTATTGGGGGGAAGATACGCAGTATTTT
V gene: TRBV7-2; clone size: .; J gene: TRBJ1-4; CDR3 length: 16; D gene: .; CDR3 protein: CASSLQGKATNEKLFF; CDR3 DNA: TGTGCCAGCAGCTTACAGGGGAAAGCAACTAATGAAAAACTGTTTTTT
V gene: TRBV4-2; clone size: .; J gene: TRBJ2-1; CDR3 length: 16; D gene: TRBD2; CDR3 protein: CASSHDYRTSGDEQFF; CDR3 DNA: TGTGCCAGCAGCCATGATTATCGGACTAGCGGCGATGAGCAGTTCTTC
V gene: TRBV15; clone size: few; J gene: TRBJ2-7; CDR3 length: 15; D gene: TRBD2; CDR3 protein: CATSRVPLLADEQYF; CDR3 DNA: TGTGCCACCAGCAGAGTACCCCTGCTAGCGGACGAGCAGTACTTC
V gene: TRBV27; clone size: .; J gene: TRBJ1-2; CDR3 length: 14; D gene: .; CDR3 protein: CASSSFNRADGYTF; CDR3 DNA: TGTGCCAGCAGTTCCTTTAACAGGGCTGATGGCTACACCTTC
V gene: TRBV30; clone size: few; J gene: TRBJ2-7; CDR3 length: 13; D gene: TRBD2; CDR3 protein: CAWSFSGSYEQYF; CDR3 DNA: TGTGCCTGGAGCTTTAGCGGGAGTTACGAGCAGTACTTC
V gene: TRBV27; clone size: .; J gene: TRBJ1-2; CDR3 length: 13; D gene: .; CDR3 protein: CASSPDAAGGYTF; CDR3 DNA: TGTGCCAGCAGTCCCGACGCGGCGGGAGGCTACACCTTC
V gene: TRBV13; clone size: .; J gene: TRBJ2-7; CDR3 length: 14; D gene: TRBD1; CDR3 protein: CASSLRDRLYEQYF; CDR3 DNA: TGTGCCAGCAGCCTTCGGGACAGACTCTACGAGCAGTACTTC
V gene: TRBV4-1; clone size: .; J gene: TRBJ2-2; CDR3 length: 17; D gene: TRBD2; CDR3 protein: CASSQDASGIFAGELFF; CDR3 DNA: TGCGCCAGCAGCCAAGATGCTAGCGGGATTTTCGCCGGGGAGCTGTTTTTT
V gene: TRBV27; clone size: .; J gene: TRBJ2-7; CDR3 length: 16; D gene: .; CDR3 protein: CASSNRGGASSYEQYF; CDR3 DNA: TGTGCCAGCAGCAATCGTGGCGGGGCTAGCTCCTACGAGCAGTACTTC
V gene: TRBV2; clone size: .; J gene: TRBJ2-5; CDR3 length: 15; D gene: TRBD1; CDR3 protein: CASISRQGIRETQYF; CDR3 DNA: TGTGCCAGCATATCAAGACAGGGCATTCGGGAGACCCAGTACTTC
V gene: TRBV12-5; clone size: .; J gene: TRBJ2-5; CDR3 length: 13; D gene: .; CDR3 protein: CATAHSVLETQYF; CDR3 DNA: TGTGCTACCGCCCACTCGGTCCTAGAGACCCAGTACTTC
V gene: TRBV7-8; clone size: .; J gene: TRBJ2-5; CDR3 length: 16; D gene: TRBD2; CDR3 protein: CASSLGGGLAEETQYF; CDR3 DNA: TGTGCCAGCAGCTTAGGCGGGGGACTAGCGGAAGAGACCCAGTACTTC
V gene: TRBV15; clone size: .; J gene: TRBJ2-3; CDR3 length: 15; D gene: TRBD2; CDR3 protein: CATSRDAGGPDTQYF; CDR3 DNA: TGTGCCACCAGCAGAGATGCGGGAGGGCCAGATACGCAGTATTTT
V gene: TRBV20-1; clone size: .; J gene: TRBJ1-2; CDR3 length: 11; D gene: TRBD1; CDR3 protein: CSARDRDGYTF; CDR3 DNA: TGCAGTGCTAGGGACAGGGATGGCTACACCTTC
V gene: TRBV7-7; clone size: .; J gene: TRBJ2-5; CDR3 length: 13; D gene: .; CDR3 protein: CASSLGYQETQYF; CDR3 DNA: TGTGCCAGCAGCTTGGGCTACCAAGAGACCCAGTACTTC
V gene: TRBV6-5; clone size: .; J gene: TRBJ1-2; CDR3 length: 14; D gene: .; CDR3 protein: CASSPVRVDYGYTF; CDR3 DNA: TGTGCCAGCAGCCCCGTGCGGGTGGACTATGGCTACACCTTC
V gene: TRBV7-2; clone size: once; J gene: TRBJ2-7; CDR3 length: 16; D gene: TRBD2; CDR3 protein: CASSFASGREAYEQYF; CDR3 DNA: TGTGCCAGCAGCTTCGCTAGCGGGAGGGAAGCCTACGAGCAGTACTTC
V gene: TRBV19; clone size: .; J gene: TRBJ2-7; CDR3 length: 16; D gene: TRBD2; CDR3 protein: CASSIVVAGGSSEQYF; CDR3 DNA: TGTGCCAGTAGTATAGTGGTAGCGGGAGGGTCGAGCGAGCAGTACTTC
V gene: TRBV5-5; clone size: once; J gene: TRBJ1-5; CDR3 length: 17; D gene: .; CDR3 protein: CASSPSGDPYSNQPQHF; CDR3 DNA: TGTGCCAGCAGCCCGAGCGGGGATCCCTATAGCAATCAGCCCCAGCATTTT
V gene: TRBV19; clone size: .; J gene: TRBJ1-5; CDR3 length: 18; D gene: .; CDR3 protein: CASIPAVGQGYSNQPQHF; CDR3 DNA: TGTGCCAGTATCCCAGCAGTAGGGCAGGGCTATAGCAATCAGCCCCAGCATTTT
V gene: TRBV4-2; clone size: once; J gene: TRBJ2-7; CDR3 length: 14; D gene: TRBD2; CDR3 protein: CASSPPASGYEQYF; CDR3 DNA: TGTGCCAGCAGCCCGCCGGCTAGCGGCTACGAGCAGTACTTC
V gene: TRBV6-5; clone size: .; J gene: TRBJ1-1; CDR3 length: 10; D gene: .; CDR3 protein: CASRQGRAFF; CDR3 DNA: TGTGCCAGCAGACAGGGACGAGCTTTCTTT
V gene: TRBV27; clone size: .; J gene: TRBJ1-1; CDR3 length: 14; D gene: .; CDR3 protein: CASGPGLMNTEAFF; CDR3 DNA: TGTGCCAGCGGCCCGGGACTCATGAACACTGAAGCTTTCTTT
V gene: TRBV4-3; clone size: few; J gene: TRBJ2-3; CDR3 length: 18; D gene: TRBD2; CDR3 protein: CASSHSSRASGSTDTQYF; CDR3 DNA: TGCGCCAGCAGCCACTCCTCGAGGGCTAGCGGCAGCACAGATACGCAGTATTTT
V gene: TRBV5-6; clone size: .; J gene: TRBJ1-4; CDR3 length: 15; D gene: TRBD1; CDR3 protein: CASSWTGSYNEKLFF; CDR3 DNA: TGTGCCAGCAGCTGGACAGGGAGCTATAATGAAAAACTGTTTTTT
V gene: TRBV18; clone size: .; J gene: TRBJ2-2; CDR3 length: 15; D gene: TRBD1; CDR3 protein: CASSPRDRLAGELFF; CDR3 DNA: TGTGCCAGCTCACCAAGGGACAGATTAGCCGGGGAGCTGTTTTTT
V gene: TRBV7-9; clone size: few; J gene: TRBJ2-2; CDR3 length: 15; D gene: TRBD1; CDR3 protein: CASTAGTGYTGELFF; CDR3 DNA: TGTGCCAGCACGGCCGGGACAGGCTACACCGGGGAGCTGTTTTTT
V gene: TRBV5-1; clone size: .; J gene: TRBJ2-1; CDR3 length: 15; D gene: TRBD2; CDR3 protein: CASSPIAGAGNEQFF; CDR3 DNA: TGCGCCAGCAGCCCAATAGCGGGAGCAGGGAATGAGCAGTTCTTC
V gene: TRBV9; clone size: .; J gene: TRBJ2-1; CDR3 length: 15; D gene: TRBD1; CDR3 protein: CASSVGQGRYNEQFF; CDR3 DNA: TGTGCCAGCAGCGTAGGACAGGGAAGGTACAATGAGCAGTTCTTC
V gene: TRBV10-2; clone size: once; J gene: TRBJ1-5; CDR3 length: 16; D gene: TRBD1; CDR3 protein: CASSGSYTGGSQPQHF; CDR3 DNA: TGCGCCAGCAGTGGCTCATACACAGGGGGCAGTCAGCCCCAGCATTTT
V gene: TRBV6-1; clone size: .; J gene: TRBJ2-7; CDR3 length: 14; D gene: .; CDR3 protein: CASSEAPNSYEQYF; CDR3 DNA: TGTGCCAGCAGTGAAGCACCCAACTCCTACGAGCAGTACTTC
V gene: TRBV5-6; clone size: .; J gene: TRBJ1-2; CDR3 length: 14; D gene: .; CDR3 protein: CASSLAPVNYGYTF; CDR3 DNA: TGTGCCAGCAGCTTGGCCCCTGTAAACTATGGCTACACCTTC
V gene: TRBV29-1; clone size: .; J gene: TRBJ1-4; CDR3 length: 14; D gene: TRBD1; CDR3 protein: CSVVTRGPNEKLFF; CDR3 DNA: TGCAGCGTTGTGACGAGGGGGCCTAATGAAAAACTGTTTTTT
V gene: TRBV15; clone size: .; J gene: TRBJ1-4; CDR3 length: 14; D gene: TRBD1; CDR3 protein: CATRQGMNNEKLFF; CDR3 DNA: TGTGCCACCAGACAGGGGATGAATAATGAAAAACTGTTTTTT
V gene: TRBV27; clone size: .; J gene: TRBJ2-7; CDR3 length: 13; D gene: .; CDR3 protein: CASSFSGVHEQYF; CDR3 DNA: TGTGCCAGCAGTTTCTCAGGGGTACACGAGCAGTACTTC
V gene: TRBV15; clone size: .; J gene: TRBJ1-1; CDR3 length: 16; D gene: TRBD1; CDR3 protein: CATSRLRTGGKTEAFF; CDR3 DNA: TGTGCCACCAGCAGACTCCGAACAGGGGGAAAGACTGAAGCTTTCTTT
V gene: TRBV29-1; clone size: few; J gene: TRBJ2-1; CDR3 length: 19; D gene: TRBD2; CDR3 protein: CSAELGTSGMRSSYNEQFF; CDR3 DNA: TGCAGCGCCGAATTAGGGACTAGCGGGATGCGTAGCTCCTACAATGAGCAGTTCTTC
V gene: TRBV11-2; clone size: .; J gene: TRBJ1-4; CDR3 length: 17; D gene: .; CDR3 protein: CASSLDLRQGENEKLFF; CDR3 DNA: TGTGCCAGCAGCTTAGATCTTCGGCAGGGTGAGAATGAAAAACTGTTTTTT
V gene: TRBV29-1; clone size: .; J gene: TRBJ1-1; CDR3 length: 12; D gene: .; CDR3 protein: CSVTRDYSEAFF; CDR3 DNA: TGCAGCGTCACTCGGGACTATAGTGAAGCTTTCTTT